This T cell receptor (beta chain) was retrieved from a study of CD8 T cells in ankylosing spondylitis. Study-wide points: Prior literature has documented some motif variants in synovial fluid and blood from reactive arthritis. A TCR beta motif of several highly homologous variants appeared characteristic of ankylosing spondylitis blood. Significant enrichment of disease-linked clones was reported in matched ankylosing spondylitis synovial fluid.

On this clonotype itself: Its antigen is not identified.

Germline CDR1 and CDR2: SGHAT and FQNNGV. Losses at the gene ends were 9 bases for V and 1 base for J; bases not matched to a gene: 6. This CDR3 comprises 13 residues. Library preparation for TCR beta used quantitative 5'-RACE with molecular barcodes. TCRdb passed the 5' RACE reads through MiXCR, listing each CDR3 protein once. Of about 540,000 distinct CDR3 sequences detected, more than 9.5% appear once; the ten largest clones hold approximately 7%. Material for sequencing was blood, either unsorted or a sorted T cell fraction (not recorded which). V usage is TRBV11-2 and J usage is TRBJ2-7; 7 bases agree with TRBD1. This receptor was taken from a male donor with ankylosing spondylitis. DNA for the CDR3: TGTGCCAGTACACAGGGGAATTCCTACGAGCAGTACTTC. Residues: CASTQGNSYEQYF.